Following are 30 T cell receptor beta chains from one sample sequenced in a study of T cells in Graves' hyperthyroidism and ophthalmopathy. TCR beta CDR3 regions were amplified from RNA transcripts. HTBI primers were the set used in a first-round RT-PCR of the TCR CDR3. Each CDR3 protein is one row after TCRdb ran MiXCR on the multiplex PCR reads. The table records 550,000 to 600,000 distinct CDR3 sequences, about a sixth of them present only once. Sequences were obtained from blood. These receptors all come from a woman aged 18-29 years with Graves' hyperthyroidism.

Concerning this clonotype: A much larger clone lies a single base off, so this may be a read error. The gene calls are TRBV28 and TRBJ2-3; either TRBD1 or TRBD2 may supply D (5 bases each). The CDR3 is 15 amino acids. In germline, CDR1 is MDHEN, CDR2 SYDVKM. Trimming shortened V by 6 bases and J by 6 bases, and 19 bases separated the two germline ends. CDR3 sequence (DNA): TGTGCCAGCAGCGGTCGGGGCCGCCCACGGGATACGCAGTATTTT. This codes for CASSGRGRPRDTQYF.

This clonotype occurred many times. This chain links TRBV5-6 with TRBJ1-1; possible D gene TRBD1, 6 bases. The CDR3 is made up of 15 amino acids. V lost 4 bases, J lost 3 bases, and 16 bases lay in between. Looked up from germline, CDR1 is SGHDT and CDR2 is YYEEEE. The CDR3 DNA is TGTGCCAGCAGCCGGCCGGGGGGCGCCGACACTGAAGCTTTCTTT. Its protein product is CASSRPGGADTEAFF.

The V and J genes are TRBV11-3 and TRBJ2-7, with TRBD1 as a possible D gene (6 bases). There are 14 residues in the CDR3. V was cut by 2 bases and J by 3 bases, with 11 bases left in between. Germline CDR1 SGHNT, CDR2 YENEEA. The chain's CDR3 is CASSLPSTGYEQYF. The DNA of the CDR3 is TGTGCCAGCAGCTTACCGTCGACAGGCTACGAGCAGTACTTC.

The rearrangement uses TRBV9 and TRBJ1-6, with D unclear. The germline V gene has CDR1 SGDLS and CDR2 YYNGEE. This CDR3 is 15 amino acids long. Between the trimmed V and J ends, which lost 0 bases and 8 bases, there was a span of 12 bases. CDR3 region: CASSVAPDRDSPLHF. The CDR3, as DNA: TGTGCCAGCAGCGTAGCGCCGGACCGGGATTCACCCCTCCACTTT.

There are a few counts of this clonotype. The CDR3 region is CASSSLGGQSLPHLTGAEQFF. In nucleotides, the CDR3 is TGTGCCAGCAGCTCCCTCGGGGGTCAATCCTTGCCCCACCTCACAGGGGCTGAGCAGTTCTTC. V is TRBV7-9 and J is TRBJ2-1, with a possible D match to TRBD1 (7 bases). The V and J ends lost 4 bases and 9 bases respectively, with 37 bases between them. CDR3 length equals 21 residues. CDR1 SEHNR and CDR2 FQNEAQ come from the germline V gene (reference sequence).

V and J are TRBV7-9 and TRBJ1-5; 7 bases match TRBD1. Trimming removed 4 bases from V and 6 bases from J; junction bases left unmatched: 6. The CDR3 extends over 14 amino acids. Germline-derived CDR1 and CDR2 are SEHNR and FQNEAQ (reference sequence). CDR3 sequence: CASSSHEGAQPQHF. The CDR3 DNA is TGTGCCAGCAGCTCGCACGAGGGGGCTCAGCCCCAGCATTTT.

This clonotype was seen a single time. V and J are TRBV20-1 and TRBJ1-5; D perhaps matches TRBD1 (6 bases). In germline, CDR1 is DFQATT, CDR2 SNEGSKA (reference sequence). The CDR3 is 16 amino acids. Trimming cost V 5 bases and J 0 bases, with 17 bases left between them. The DNA of the CDR3 is TGCAGTGCTGGGGGGGCCGACGAGTATAGCAATCAGCCCCAGCATTTT. Encoded protein: CSAGGADEYSNQPQHF.

This clonotype was seen only a few times. The chain employs TRBV6-1 and TRBJ2-2; D gene unclear. V lost 8 bases, J lost 5 bases, and 12 bases lay in between. Germline values: CDR1 MNHNS, CDR2 SASEGT. The CDR3 contains 13 residues. CDR3 sequence reads: CASWKARTGELFF. The CDR3 coding sequence is TGTGCCAGCTGGAAGGCTCGGACCGGGGAGCTGTTTTTT.

This clonotype has at least ten counts. V is TRBV18 and J is TRBJ1-1; no clear D gene. The CDR3 is 15 amino acids. Germline V CDR1 and CDR2: KGHSH, LQKENI. Trimming stripped 1 base from V and 0 bases from J, with 9 bases between. CDR3 sequence: CASSPLSRVNTEAFF. The CDR3 DNA reads TGTGCCAGCTCACCACTCTCCCGAGTGAACACTGAAGCTTTCTTT.

This clonotype was observed a handful of times. The chain links TRBV20-1 to TRBJ1-6, with D unresolved. V lost 1 base and J 9 bases, leaving 13 bases between the germline ends. The length of the CDR3 is 14 residues. Germline lookup yields CDR1 DFQATT and CDR2 SNEGSKA (reference sequence). The CDR3 DNA reads TGCAGTGCTAGAGTTGGGGTAGAGGGTTCACCCCTCCACTTT. Translating gives CSARVGVEGSPLHF.

In its sample, this clonotype was seen many times. The genes are TRBV7-2 and TRBJ2-7; 9 bases fit TRBD1. The ends lost 5 bases at V and 4 bases at J; junction bases unmatched: 9. The germline gives CDR1 SGHTA, CDR2 FQGNSA. The CDR3 has 15 amino acids. The CDR3: CASSPTAGQGYEQYF. Written as DNA, the CDR3 is TGTGCCAGCAGCCCAACGGCGGGACAGGGTTACGAGCAGTACTTC. The full variable domain, with the rest looked up from reference TRBV7-2 and TRBJ2-7, is GAGVSQSPSNKVTEKGKDVELRCDPISGHTALYWYRQSLGQGLEFLIYFQGNSAPDKSGLPSDRFSAERTGGSVSTLTIQRTQQEDSAVYLCASSPTAGQGYEQYFGPGTRLTVT.

The gene calls are TRBV9 and TRBJ1-5; D unclear. With 0 bases removed from V and 2 bases from J, the gap between germline ends came to 6 bases. CDR3 length: 14 residues. Germline-derived CDR1 and CDR2 are SGDLS and YYNGEE. CDR3 bases: TGTGCCAGCAGCGTAGGTCTGGGCAATCAGCCCCAGCATTTT. Protein product: CASSVGLGNQPQHF.

In its sample, this clonotype was seen many times. The gene calls are TRBV20-1 and TRBJ2-7, with 7 bases aligning to TRBD2. V was clipped by 6 bases and J by 3 bases; unmatched bases: 11. The germline CDR1 and CDR2 sequences are DFQATT and SNEGSKA (reference sequence). The CDR3 has 14 residues. CDR3 nucleotides: TGCAGTGCCAGCCCTCCGGGACTACACTACGAGCAGTACTTC. Translated: CSASPPGLHYEQYF.

This clonotype was observed at least ten times. V gene TRBV3-1 combines with J gene TRBJ1-1, with 8 positions matching TRBD1. The junction had 3 bases not matched to a gene; V was cut back by 3 bases and J by 3 bases. The V gene's germline CDR1 is LGHDT and CDR2 YNNKEL (reference sequence). The CDR3 loop spans 14 amino acids. CDR3 sequence: CASSHTGGDTEAFF. CDR3 nucleotides: TGTGCCAGCAGCCATACAGGGGGAGACACTGAAGCTTTCTTT.

This clonotype was detected a few times. The rearrangement uses TRBV15 and TRBJ1-2; D is possibly TRBD1 (5 bases). V lost 0 bases to trimming and J lost 13 bases, with 15 bases between them. Germline V gene lookup returns CDR1 LNHNV and CDR2 YYDKDF (reference sequence). This CDR3 is built from 13 residues. The CDR3 spells CATSRDTKTAFTF. The DNA for the CDR3 is TGTGCCACCAGCAGAGATACTAAGACAGCTTTCACCTTC.

This clonotype occurred a few times. The rearrangement links TRBV11-2 to TRBJ2-7; D call uncertain. Germline assignment: CDR1 SGHAT and CDR2 FQNNGV. V lost 1 base and J lost 2, with 12 bases in between. The CDR3 length is 15 residues. CDR3: CASSLGVPPPYEQYF. CDR3 coding DNA: TGTGCCAGCAGCTTAGGAGTCCCTCCTCCCTACGAGCAGTACTTC.

This clonotype was found a few times. A much larger clone sits a single nucleotide away, making a read error possible. The CDR3 DNA reads as TGCAGTGCTAGAGACTGGGCAGGAAGTGATAAACTGTTTTTT. It translates to CSARDWAGSDKLFF. J is TRBJ1-4 and V is TRBV20-1; no firm D call. The CDR3 sequence is 14 residues long. Trimming stripped 0 bases from V and 11 bases from J, with 16 bases between. Looked up from germline, CDR1 is DFQATT and CDR2 is SNEGSKA (reference sequence).

The chain carries TRBV10-3 and TRBJ2-7; D is ambiguous. CDR1 is ENHRY and CDR2 is SYGVKD in the germline V gene. Trimming took 3 bases from V and 4 from J, leaving 7 bases between them. The CDR3 covers 12 residues. CDR3 bases: TGTGCCATCAGTGACAGTGGGTACGAGCAGTACTTC. Its protein is CAISDSGYEQYF.

In its sample, this clonotype was seen many times. The J gene is TRBJ1-2, the V gene TRBV20-1; D is perhaps TRBD1 (5 bases). Between the trimmed V and J ends, which lost 5 bases and 8 bases, there was a span of 12 bases. The CDR3 loop spans 11 amino acids. Germline lookup yields CDR1 DFQATT and CDR2 SNEGSKA (reference sequence). The CDR3 DNA reads TGCAGTGCTGGGACCCCCCAGGGCTACACCTTC. Its protein is CSAGTPQGYTF.

V usage is TRBV6-5 and J usage is TRBJ2-3, with TRBD2 matching over 11 bases. V gave up 2 bases and J gave up 7 bases; unmatched junction bases: 8. Germline V gene data show CDR1 as MNHEY and CDR2 as SVGAGI. The CDR3 has 16 amino acids. CDR3 protein: CASSYDATSGSYTQYF. The DNA of the CDR3 is TGTGCCAGCAGTTACGATGCTACTAGCGGGAGCTATACGCAGTATTTT.

The J gene is TRBJ2-1, the V gene TRBV29-1, with TRBD2 matching 8 bases. The CDR3 is 14 amino acids. Germline assignment: CDR1 SQVTM and CDR2 ANQGSEA. Losses at the gene ends were 6 bases for V and 1 base for J; bases not matched to a gene: 5. DNA for the CDR3: TGCAGCGTGAAAAGCGGGAGTTCCTACAATGAGCAGTTCTTC. It is translated as CSVKSGSSYNEQFF.

This clonotype was seen at least ten times. V is TRBV28 and J is TRBJ2-1; 8 bases are a match to TRBD2. The CDR3 contains 15 residues. CDR1 and CDR2 (germline): MDHEN, SYDVKM. Trimming removed 2 bases from V and 4 bases from J; junction bases left unmatched: 4. CDR3 residues: CASSLTTGGYNEQFF. DNA of the CDR3: TGTGCCAGCAGTTTAACTACGGGGGGGTACAATGAGCAGTTCTTC.

This clonotype was picked up many times. The chain has TRBV12-3 or TRBV12-4 and TRBJ2-3; perhaps D is TRBD1 or TRBD2 (6 bases each). CDR3 length equals 14 residues. V lost 3 bases to trimming and J lost 11 bases, with 18 bases between them. The CDR3 DNA reads TGTGCCAGCAGTTTTGGCGGGACATCGGTTAAGCAGTATTTT. This codes for CASSFGGTSVKQYF.

The sample holds many counts of this clonotype. The V gene is TRBV7-8, the J gene TRBJ2-7; 8 nucleotides line up with TRBD2. Germline lookup yields CDR1 SGHVS and CDR2 FQNEAQ. The CDR3 runs to 15 residues. Germline trimming cut 1 base from V and 2 bases from J; bases unmatched to any gene: 4. CDR3 sequence: CASSLGLANTYEQYF. In DNA, the CDR3 is TGTGCCAGCAGCTTAGGACTAGCGAATACCTACGAGCAGTACTTC.

The V call is TRBV4-3, the J call TRBJ2-1; D unresolved. Trimming stripped 0 bases from V and 9 bases from J, with 9 bases between. Germline-derived CDR1 and CDR2 are LGHNA and YSLEER. The CDR3 runs 13 residues. CDR3 sequence (DNA): TGCGCCAGCAGCCAAGACCCCTTTGGTGAGCAGTTCTTC. Protein: CASSQDPFGEQFF.

This clonotype was detected only a few times. The chain is built from TRBV7-2 and TRBJ2-2, with D possibly TRBD1 on 6 matching bases. The V end lost 4 bases, the J end lost 1 base, and 16 bases lay between the germline ends. This CDR3 has 17 amino acids. Per the germline V gene, CDR1 is SGHTA and CDR2 is FQGNSA. The CDR3 protein is CASSSPPGHGNTGELFF. CDR3 DNA: TGTGCCAGCAGCTCGCCACCGGGACACGGGAACACCGGGGAGCTGTTTTTT.

This clonotype was observed many times. The gene calls are TRBV20-1 and TRBJ2-7, with D hard to call. The V end was cut by 3 bases, the J end by 3 bases, with 9 bases between. The CDR3 loop spans 12 amino acids. CDR1 is DFQATT and CDR2 is SNEGSKA in the germline V gene (reference sequence). CDR3 DNA: TGCAGTGCTAGTAGCAGCCACTACGAGCAGTACTTC. Translated: CSASSSHYEQYF.

This clonotype was picked up many times. The chain carries TRBV20-1 and TRBJ1-5; D call uncertain. CDR3 size: 15 residues. Germline CDR1 reads DFQATT; CDR2 reads SNEGSKA (reference sequence). With 5 bases removed from V and 1 base from J, the gap between germline ends came to 15 bases. CDR3 sequence reads: CSALGRAGSNQPQHF. The CDR3 DNA reads as TGCAGTGCTTTAGGACGGGCCGGGAGCAATCAGCCCCAGCATTTT.

This clonotype was seen ten or more times. CDR3 bases: TGCAGTGCTAGAGAGGGGGAATCGGTACGCGATACGCAGTATTTT. Translating gives CSAREGESVRDTQYF. The chain is built from TRBV20-1 and TRBJ2-3; D is possibly TRBD1 or TRBD2 (5 bases each). The CDR3 runs 15 residues. V was shortened by 0 bases and J by 6 bases, with 16 bases between the two germline ends. Germline CDR1 reads DFQATT; CDR2 reads SNEGSKA (reference sequence).

In this sample, this clonotype turned up many times. This sequence joins TRBV6-6 and TRBJ2-3; 11 bases align to TRBD2. CDR3 length: 15 amino acids. The germline gives CDR1 MNHNY, CDR2 SVGAGI (reference sequence). V trimming: 2 bases; J trimming: 3 bases; junction bases outside the gene matches: 1. CDR3 bases: TGTGCCAGCAGTTACCGGACTAGCGGGACAGATACGCAGTATTTT. Amino acids: CASSYRTSGTDTQYF.